The 22 T cell receptor beta chains reported below all come from one sample, sequenced in a study of T cells in Graves' hyperthyroidism and ophthalmopathy. Researchers took RNA transcripts and amplified the TCR beta CDR3 regions from them. The study used the HTBI primer set for a first-round RT-PCR of the TCR CDR3. TCRdb processed the multiplex PCR reads anew with MiXCR; each CDR3 protein has one entry. The sample has 250,000 to 400,000 distinct CDR3 sequences; roughly 15% are singletons. The sample was blood. Receptor source: a woman aged 40 to 50 with Graves' ophthalmopathy.

This chain uses TRBV27 with TRBJ2-2, with 15 positions matching TRBD2. CDR1 is MNHEY and CDR2 is SMNVEV in the germline V gene (reference sequence). The junction had 8 bases not matched to a gene; V was cut back by 6 bases and J by 6 bases. The CDR3 runs 17 residues. The CDR3 spells CASRRGLAGGVAGELFF. CDR3 bases: TGTGCCAGCAGACGAGGACTAGCGGGAGGGGTAGCCGGGGAGCTGTTTTTT.

This clonotype came up many times. V usage is TRBV5-5 and J usage is TRBJ2-7, with 9 nucleotides matching TRBD1. V lost 0 bases to trimming and J lost 10 bases; unmatched junction nucleotides: 5. Germline V gene data show CDR1 as SGHKS and CDR2 as YYEKEE (reference sequence). The CDR3 runs to 13 residues. The CDR3 protein is CASSLVQGAEQYF. Here the CDR3 DNA reads TGTGCCAGCAGCTTGGTACAGGGGGCGGAACAGTACTTC.

The sample holds a few counts of this clonotype. The chain uses TRBV13 and TRBJ2-7, with 11 nucleotides matching TRBD2. Per germline, CDR1 PRHDT and CDR2 FYEKMQ (reference sequence). With 3 bases clipped from V and 7 bases from J, the junction kept 11 bases outside the gene matches. The CDR3 consists of 16 residues. The CDR3 region is CASSLRVAGGPGEQYF. CDR3 coding DNA: TGTGCCAGCAGCTTGCGTGTAGCGGGGGGGCCGGGTGAGCAGTACTTC.

This clonotype was seen more than once but under ten times. The chain joins TRBV14 to TRBJ2-1, with no clear D. The CDR3 has 16 amino acids. V was cut by 1 base and J by 3 bases, with 13 bases left in between. CDR1 SGHDN and CDR2 FVKESK come from the germline V gene. Here the CDR3 reads CASSQVINQNYNEQFF. Here the CDR3 DNA reads TGTGCCAGCAGCCAAGTAATAAACCAAAACTACAATGAGCAGTTCTTC.

Many counts were recorded for this clonotype. The genes are TRBV11-2 and TRBJ2-3; 8 bases map to TRBD2. CDR1 is SGHAT and CDR2 is FQNNGV in the germline V gene. V shed 7 bases and J 1 base; nucleotides not matched to a gene: 7. The CDR3 extends over 15 amino acids. The DNA for the CDR3 is TGTGCCAGCACCCCCGTGCGGGGGGGCACAGATACGCAGTATTTT. Translated: CASTPVRGGTDTQYF.

This clonotype has a handful of counts. Being one base from a much bigger clone, this may be a read error. The CDR3: CTISDRGRNEQFF. The CDR3 nucleotides are TGTACCATCAGTGATCGCGGGAGGAATGAGCAGTTCTTC. The chain combines TRBV10-3 with TRBJ2-1, with 8 positions matching TRBD2. Germline-derived CDR1 and CDR2 are ENHRY and SYGVKD. This CDR3 is built from 13 residues.

The gene calls are TRBV10-1 and TRBJ1-2, with D uncertain. The CDR3 consists of 14 residues. V shed 2 bases and J shed 6 bases, with 13 bases lying between them. CDR1 is WNHNN, CDR2 SYGVQD, per germline (reference sequence). The CDR3 region is CASSEGLGLNGYTF. CDR3 nucleotides: TGCGCCAGCAGTGAGGGACTGGGTTTGAATGGCTACACCTTC.

This clonotype was observed many times. The gene calls are TRBV20-1 and TRBJ1-2; 7 bases agree with TRBD1. The CDR3 has 15 amino acids. Germline CDR1 reads DFQATT; CDR2 reads SNEGSKA (reference sequence). The junction had 16 bases not matched to a gene; V was cut back by 4 bases and J by 8 bases. The CDR3 sequence is CSATGQAFTQGGYTF. DNA for the CDR3: TGCAGTGCTACAGGACAGGCTTTTACTCAAGGCGGCTACACCTTC.

The chain couples TRBV5-1 to TRBJ2-3; no reliable D call. CDR3 length: 15 residues. Germline CDR1 reads SGHRS; CDR2 reads YFSETQ. V was pared by 0 bases and J by 2 bases, with 10 bases between. CDR3 loop: CASSLVAGPTDTQYF. CDR3 nucleotides: TGCGCCAGCAGCTTGGTGGCAGGCCCCACAGATACGCAGTATTTT. Together with reference TRBV5-1 and TRBJ2-3, the CDR3 gives the full variable domain: KAGVTQTPRYLIKTRGQQVTLSCSPISGHRSVSWYQQTPGQGLQFLFEYFSETQRNKGNFPGRFSGRQFSNSRSEMNVSTLELGDSALYLCASSLVAGPTDTQYFGPGTRLTVL.

Ten or more counts support this clonotype. V and J are TRBV7-9 and TRBJ2-5; 8 nucleotides line up with TRBD1. There are 16 residues in the CDR3. The trim removed 1 base at V and 0 bases at J, leaving 4 bases unmatched. Germline CDR1 SEHNR, CDR2 FQNEAQ (reference sequence). The CDR3 protein is CASSLGRGLYQETQYF. CDR3 in DNA: TGTGCCAGCAGCTTAGGCAGGGGGCTGTACCAAGAGACCCAGTACTTC.

This clonotype was seen ten or more times. V usage is TRBV6-1 and J usage is TRBJ1-5; 8 bases line up with TRBD1. The junction had 9 bases not matched to a gene; V was cut back by 5 bases and J by 3 bases. The CDR3 consists of 16 residues. CDR1 is MNHNS, CDR2 SASEGT, per germline. The CDR3 is CASSSKETGANQPQHF. DNA for the CDR3: TGTGCCAGCAGTTCGAAAGAGACAGGGGCCAATCAGCCCCAGCATTTT.

In this sample, this clonotype turned up a few times. The genes are TRBV6-1 and TRBJ2-1, with D possibly TRBD2 on 6 matching bases. The CDR3 runs to 15 residues. V was pared by 5 bases and J by 1 base, with 12 bases between. The germline gives CDR1 MNHNS, CDR2 SASEGT. CDR3 protein: CASSIAAPSYNEQFF. Here the CDR3 DNA reads TGTGCCAGCAGTATAGCGGCTCCTTCCTACAATGAGCAGTTCTTC.

V gene TRBV11-3 combines with J gene TRBJ2-7; 10 bases map to TRBD2. The V gene end was trimmed by 5 bases and the J gene end by 4 bases; junction bases not matched to a gene: 2. The CDR3 is made up of 13 amino acids. Germline CDR1 SGHNT, CDR2 YENEEA. For the CDR3, the DNA is TGTGCCAGCAGCGAACTAGCGGGGTACGAGCAGTACTTC. Its protein product is CASSELAGYEQYF.

The J gene is TRBJ1-1, the V gene TRBV7-9; 12 bases map to TRBD1. The V gene end was trimmed by 3 bases and the J gene end by 11 bases; junction bases not matched to a gene: 16. The CDR3 length is 17 residues. Germline CDR1 reads SEHNR; CDR2 reads FQNEAQ (reference sequence). CDR3: CASSFYPGTGGGSGAFF. The CDR3 DNA sequence: TGTGCCAGCAGCTTCTATCCTGGGACAGGGGGCGGGTCGGGGGCTTTCTTT. Full variable domain (missing parts from reference TRBV7-9 and TRBJ1-1): DTGVSQNPRHKITKRGQNVTFRCDPISEHNRLYWYRQTLGQGPEFLTYFQNEAQLEKSRLLSDRFSAERPKGSFSTLEIQRTEQGDSAMYLCASSFYPGTGGGSGAFFGQGTRLTVV.

This clonotype was observed a few times. V and J are TRBV7-9 and TRBJ2-1; TRBD2 matches 9 bases. This CDR3 contains 17 residues. V shed 1 base and J 7 bases; nucleotides not matched to a gene: 11. Germline values: CDR1 SEHNR, CDR2 FQNEAQ (reference sequence). The CDR3 nucleotides are TGTGCCAGCAGCTTAGGCCCTAGAGCGGGGGGAGAAAATGAGCAGTTCTTC. This encodes CASSLGPRAGGENEQFF.

This clonotype was counted ten times or more. The chain combines TRBV2 with TRBJ1-5; D is undetermined. V was clipped by 5 bases and J by 4 bases, with 12 bases between them. The CDR3 runs to 14 residues. CDR1 and CDR2 from the germline V gene are SNHLY and FYNNEI. This CDR3 is CASSFRDFNQPQHF. In DNA form, the CDR3 reads TGTGCCAGCAGTTTCCGGGATTTTAATCAGCCCCAGCATTTT.

This clonotype was seen a handful of times. V gene TRBV7-9 combines with J gene TRBJ2-3; 8 bases are shared with TRBD2. Germline lookup yields CDR1 SEHNR and CDR2 FQNEAQ (reference sequence). V was clipped by 5 bases and J by 4 bases; unmatched bases: 23. The CDR3 spans 20 residues. DNA for the CDR3: TGTGCCAGCAGCAAGAGGATTGGTAGCGGGGTCTTACGTCAGGCAGATACGCAGTATTTT. Its protein is CASSKRIGSGVLRQADTQYF.

The V gene is TRBV7-9, the J gene TRBJ1-2, with D unresolved. This CDR3 has 12 residues. Germline V gene sequence: CDR1 SEHNR, CDR2 FQNEAQ (reference sequence). V was trimmed by 2 bases and J by 4 bases, leaving 5 bases between them. The CDR3 bases are TGTGCCAGCAGCTTAACCGCCTATGGCTACACCTTC. As protein: CASSLTAYGYTF.

This chain links TRBV4-1 with TRBJ2-5; 9 bases line up with TRBD2. V lost 3 bases and J lost 5; bases outside the gene matches: 4. CDR3 length: 14 residues. Germline-derived CDR1 and CDR2 are MGHRA and YSYEKL. The CDR3, as DNA: TGCGCCAGCAGCCAGGGCGGGGGGGGGGAGACCCAGTACTTC. Protein product: CASSQGGGGETQYF.

This clonotype occurred many times. The V call is TRBV12-5, the J call TRBJ1-6; 9 nucleotides match TRBD1. Germline V gene data show CDR1 as LGHNT and CDR2 as FRNRAP. The CDR3 totals 15 residues. V shed 7 bases and J 11 bases; nucleotides not matched to a gene: 12. The CDR3 here is CASAPDRGWLAPLHF. CDR3 bases: TGTGCTAGTGCCCCGGACAGGGGCTGGTTGGCACCCCTCCACTTT. The variable domain in full, with the rest retrieved from reference TRBV12-5 and TRBJ1-6, is DARVTQTPRHKVTEMGQEVTMRCQPILGHNTVFWYRQTMMQGLELLAYFRNRAPLDDSGMPKDRFSAEMPDATLATLKIQPSEPRDSAVYFCASAPDRGWLAPLHFGNGTRLTVT.

This clonotype was recorded many times. The chain recombines TRBV6-1 with TRBJ1-5; 7 bases are a match to TRBD1. The ends lost 9 bases at V and 5 bases at J; junction bases unmatched: 4. The CDR3 runs 12 residues. Germline V lookup: CDR1 MNHNS, CDR2 SASEGT. CDR3 sequence (DNA): TGTGCCAGTGACAGGGACTATCAGCCCCAGCATTTT. Its translation is CASDRDYQPQHF.

The genes are TRBV4-2 and TRBJ2-3; the D is unclear. Germline V CDR1 and CDR2: LGHNA, YNFKEQ. This CDR3 has 14 amino acids. The V and J ends lost 3 bases and 4 bases respectively, with 11 bases between them. In DNA, the CDR3 is TGTGCCAGCAGCCACGCCCAGCGCGCAGATACGCAGTATTTT. Amino acids: CASSHAQRADTQYF.